This T cell receptor beta chain was identified in a study of patients and donors after allogeneic stem cell transplantation. In germline, CDR1 is SGHNT, CDR2 YENEEA. Trimming removed 5 bases from V and 2 bases from J, with 14 bases in between. The CDR3 extends over 15 amino acids. TCRdb used MiXCR to reprocess the RT-PCR reads, holding one entry per CDR3 protein. This sample has 410,000 or so distinct CDR3 sequences, with 16% found just once. What was sequenced was blood, either unsorted or a sorted T cell fraction (not recorded which). This TCR was sampled from a human donor who was either an allogeneic HSCT recipient or a stem cell or donor lymphocyte infusion donor (not recorded which). It is not recorded whose cells these are; they may come from a transplant donor. The chain joins TRBV11-3 to TRBJ2-3, with D unresolved. The CDR3 protein is CASSPASGYTDTQYF. In DNA form, the CDR3 reads TGTGCCAGCAGCCCCGCCTCTGGATACACAGATACGCAGTATTTT.